This TCR beta chain was documented in a study of T-cell memory formation after mild COVID-19. Study overall: Largely, TCR clusters stayed within a single donor.

V was cut by 9 bases and J by 4 bases, with 15 bases left in between. CDR3 length: 13 residues. This clonotype was counted only a few times. Sample barcodes and UMIs were carried by the TCR alpha and TCR beta cDNA libraries that 5'RACE generated with constant-segment primers. TCRdb reanalysed the 5' RACE reads using MiXCR and keeps one entry per CDR3 protein. The sample has 200,000 to 250,000 distinct CDR3 sequences; around a tenth are singletons. Sequencing was performed on PBMCs or a T cell subset sorted from them (not recorded which). The sequence was collected from a man younger than 30 who had mild COVID-19 (a few samples of this study predate the infection). Cell type and time point are not known. The chain couples TRBV12-3 or TRBV12-4 to TRBJ1-2; tentatively, D is TRBD1 (5 bases). CDR3 sequence: CASTVSGGYGYTF. The CDR3 bases are TGTGCCAGTACCGTGTCGGGGGGCTATGGCTACACCTTC.